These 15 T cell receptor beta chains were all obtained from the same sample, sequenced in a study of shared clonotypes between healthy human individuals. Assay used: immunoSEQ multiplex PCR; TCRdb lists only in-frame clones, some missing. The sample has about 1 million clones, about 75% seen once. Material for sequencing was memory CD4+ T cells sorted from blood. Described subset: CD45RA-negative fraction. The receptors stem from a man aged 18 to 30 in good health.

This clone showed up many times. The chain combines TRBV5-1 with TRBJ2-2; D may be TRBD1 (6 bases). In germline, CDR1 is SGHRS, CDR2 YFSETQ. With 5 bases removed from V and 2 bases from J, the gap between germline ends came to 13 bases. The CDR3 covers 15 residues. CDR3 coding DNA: TGCGCCAGCAGATCCGGGACAACTAACACCGGGGAGCTGTTTTTT. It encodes CASRSGTTNTGELFF.

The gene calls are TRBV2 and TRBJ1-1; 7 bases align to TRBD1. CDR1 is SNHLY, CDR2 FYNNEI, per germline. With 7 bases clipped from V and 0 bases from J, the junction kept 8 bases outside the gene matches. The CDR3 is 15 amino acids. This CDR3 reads CASTRDSNMNTEAFF. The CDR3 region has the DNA TGTGCCAGCACCCGGGACAGTAACATGAACACTGAAGCTTTCTTT.

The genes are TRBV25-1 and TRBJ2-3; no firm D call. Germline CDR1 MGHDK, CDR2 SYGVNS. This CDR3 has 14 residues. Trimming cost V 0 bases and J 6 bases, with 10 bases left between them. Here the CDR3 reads CASSEYGLRDTQYF. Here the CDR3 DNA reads TGTGCCAGCAGTGAATACGGCTTACGCGATACGCAGTATTTT.

The CDR3 loop is CASSVIGNNYGYTF. Written as DNA, the CDR3 is TGCGCCAGCAGCGTAATTGGGAACAACTATGGCTACACCTTC. The chain has TRBV5-1 and TRBJ1-2, with unresolved D. CDR1 and CDR2 (germline): SGHRS, YFSETQ. The V end lost 4 bases, the J end lost 2 bases, and 12 bases lay between the germline ends. The CDR3 runs to 14 residues.

CDR3 amino acids: CAWSGGTSSSYEQYF. CDR3 sequence (DNA): TGTGCCTGGAGTGGCGGGACTTCTAGCTCCTACGAGCAGTACTTC. The V and J genes are TRBV30 and TRBJ2-7; perhaps TRBD2 as D (6 bases). The V gene's germline CDR1 is GTSNPN and CDR2 SVGIG (reference sequence). CDR3 size: 15 residues. Trimming took off 1 base at V and 0 bases at J, with 13 bases between the two ends.

The CDR3 here is CASRGTVEAQHF. The CDR3 nucleotides are TGTGCCAGCAGAGGGACAGTTGAGGCCCAGCATTTT. This chain connects TRBV6-1 to TRBJ1-5; 7 positions agree with TRBD1. The CDR3 covers 12 residues. The germline V gene encodes CDR1 MNHNS and CDR2 SASEGT. The J segment lost 11 bases and the V segment lost 6 bases, leaving 7 bases of the junction unmatched.

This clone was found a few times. CDR3 nucleotide sequence: TGTGCCAGCAGTGAATTCCGAGCAGGGGGGAATCAGCCCCAGCATTTT. This gives the protein CASSEFRAGGNQPQHF. The chain uses TRBV2 and TRBJ1-5; the match to TRBD1 covers 7 bases. V lost 2 bases, J lost 4 bases, and 8 bases stayed unmatched. This CDR3 region has 16 residues. The germline CDR1 and CDR2 sequences are SNHLY and FYNNEI.

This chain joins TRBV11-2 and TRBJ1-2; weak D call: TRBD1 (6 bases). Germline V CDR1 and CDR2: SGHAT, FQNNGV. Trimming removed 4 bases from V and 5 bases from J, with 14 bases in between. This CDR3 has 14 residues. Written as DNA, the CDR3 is TGTGCCAGCAGCTCCCTCGGGGGCGGGTATGGCTACACCTTC. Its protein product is CASSSLGGGYGYTF.

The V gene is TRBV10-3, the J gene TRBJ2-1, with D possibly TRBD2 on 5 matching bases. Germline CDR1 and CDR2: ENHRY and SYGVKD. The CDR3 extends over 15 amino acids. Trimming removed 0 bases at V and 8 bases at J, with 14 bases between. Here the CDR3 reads CAISESVRGPDEQFF. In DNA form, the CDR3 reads TGTGCCATCAGTGAGTCGGTGCGCGGGCCGGATGAGCAGTTCTTC.

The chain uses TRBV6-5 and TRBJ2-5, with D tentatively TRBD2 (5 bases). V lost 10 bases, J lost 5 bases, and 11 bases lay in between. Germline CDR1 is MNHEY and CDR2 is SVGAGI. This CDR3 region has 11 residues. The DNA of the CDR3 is TGTGCCACCTCCGAGCGGGAGACCCAGTACTTC. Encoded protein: CATSERETQYF.

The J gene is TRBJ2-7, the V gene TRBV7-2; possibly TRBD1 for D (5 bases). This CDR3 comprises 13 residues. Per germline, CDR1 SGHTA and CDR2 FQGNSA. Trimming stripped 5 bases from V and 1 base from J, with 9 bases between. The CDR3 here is CASSGRQSYEQYF. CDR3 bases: TGTGCCAGCAGCGGGCGACAGTCCTACGAGCAGTACTTC.

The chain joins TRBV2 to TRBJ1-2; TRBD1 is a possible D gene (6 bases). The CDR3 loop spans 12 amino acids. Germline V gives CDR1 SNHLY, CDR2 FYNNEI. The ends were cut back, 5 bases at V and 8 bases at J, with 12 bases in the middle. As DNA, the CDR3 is TGTGCCAGCAGTTCGACAGGACGGGGCTACACCTTC. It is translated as CASSSTGRGYTF.

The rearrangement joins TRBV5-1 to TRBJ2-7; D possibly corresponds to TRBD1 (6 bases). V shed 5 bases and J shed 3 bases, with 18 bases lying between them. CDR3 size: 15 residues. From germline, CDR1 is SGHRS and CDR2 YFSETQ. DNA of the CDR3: TGCGCCAGCAGACAAGTAAGGGACAAGTACTACGAGCAGTACTTC. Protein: CASRQVRDKYYEQYF. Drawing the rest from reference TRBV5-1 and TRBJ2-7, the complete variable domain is KAGVTQTPRYLIKTRGQQVTLSCSPISGHRSVSWYQQTPGQGLQFLFEYFSETQRNKGNFPGRFSGRQFSNSRSEMNVSTLELGDSALYLCASRQVRDKYYEQYFGPGTRLTVT.

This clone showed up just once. The DNA of the CDR3 is TGTGCCAGCAGCTGGGGGACTAGCGGGAACTACGAGCAGTACTTC. This sequence encodes CASSWGTSGNYEQYF. The rearrangement links TRBV7-2 to TRBJ2-7; 13 bases agree with TRBD2. The CDR3 is 15 amino acids. CDR1 is SGHTA and CDR2 is FQGNSA in the germline V gene. Losses at the gene ends were 4 bases for V and 3 bases for J; bases not matched to a gene: 3.

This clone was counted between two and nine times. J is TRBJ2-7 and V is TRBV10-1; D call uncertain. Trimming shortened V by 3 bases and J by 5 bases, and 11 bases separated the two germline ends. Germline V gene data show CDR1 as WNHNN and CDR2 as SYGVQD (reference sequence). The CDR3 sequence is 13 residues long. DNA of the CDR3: TGCGCCAGCAGTGATTCGAGGTGGGACGAGCAGTACTTC. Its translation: CASSDSRWDEQYF.